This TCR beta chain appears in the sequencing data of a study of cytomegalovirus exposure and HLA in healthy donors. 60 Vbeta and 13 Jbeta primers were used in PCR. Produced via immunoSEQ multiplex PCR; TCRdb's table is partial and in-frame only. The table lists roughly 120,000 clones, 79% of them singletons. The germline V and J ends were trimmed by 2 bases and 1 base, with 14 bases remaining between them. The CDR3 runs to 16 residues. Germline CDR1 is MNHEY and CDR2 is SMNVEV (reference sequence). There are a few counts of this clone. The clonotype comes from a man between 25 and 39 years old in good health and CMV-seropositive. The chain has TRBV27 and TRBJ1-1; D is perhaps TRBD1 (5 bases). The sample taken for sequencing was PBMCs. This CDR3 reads CASSLGAGTRNTEAFF. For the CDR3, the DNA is TGTGCCAGCAGTTTAGGGGCCGGGACTAGGAACACTGAAGCTTTCTTT.